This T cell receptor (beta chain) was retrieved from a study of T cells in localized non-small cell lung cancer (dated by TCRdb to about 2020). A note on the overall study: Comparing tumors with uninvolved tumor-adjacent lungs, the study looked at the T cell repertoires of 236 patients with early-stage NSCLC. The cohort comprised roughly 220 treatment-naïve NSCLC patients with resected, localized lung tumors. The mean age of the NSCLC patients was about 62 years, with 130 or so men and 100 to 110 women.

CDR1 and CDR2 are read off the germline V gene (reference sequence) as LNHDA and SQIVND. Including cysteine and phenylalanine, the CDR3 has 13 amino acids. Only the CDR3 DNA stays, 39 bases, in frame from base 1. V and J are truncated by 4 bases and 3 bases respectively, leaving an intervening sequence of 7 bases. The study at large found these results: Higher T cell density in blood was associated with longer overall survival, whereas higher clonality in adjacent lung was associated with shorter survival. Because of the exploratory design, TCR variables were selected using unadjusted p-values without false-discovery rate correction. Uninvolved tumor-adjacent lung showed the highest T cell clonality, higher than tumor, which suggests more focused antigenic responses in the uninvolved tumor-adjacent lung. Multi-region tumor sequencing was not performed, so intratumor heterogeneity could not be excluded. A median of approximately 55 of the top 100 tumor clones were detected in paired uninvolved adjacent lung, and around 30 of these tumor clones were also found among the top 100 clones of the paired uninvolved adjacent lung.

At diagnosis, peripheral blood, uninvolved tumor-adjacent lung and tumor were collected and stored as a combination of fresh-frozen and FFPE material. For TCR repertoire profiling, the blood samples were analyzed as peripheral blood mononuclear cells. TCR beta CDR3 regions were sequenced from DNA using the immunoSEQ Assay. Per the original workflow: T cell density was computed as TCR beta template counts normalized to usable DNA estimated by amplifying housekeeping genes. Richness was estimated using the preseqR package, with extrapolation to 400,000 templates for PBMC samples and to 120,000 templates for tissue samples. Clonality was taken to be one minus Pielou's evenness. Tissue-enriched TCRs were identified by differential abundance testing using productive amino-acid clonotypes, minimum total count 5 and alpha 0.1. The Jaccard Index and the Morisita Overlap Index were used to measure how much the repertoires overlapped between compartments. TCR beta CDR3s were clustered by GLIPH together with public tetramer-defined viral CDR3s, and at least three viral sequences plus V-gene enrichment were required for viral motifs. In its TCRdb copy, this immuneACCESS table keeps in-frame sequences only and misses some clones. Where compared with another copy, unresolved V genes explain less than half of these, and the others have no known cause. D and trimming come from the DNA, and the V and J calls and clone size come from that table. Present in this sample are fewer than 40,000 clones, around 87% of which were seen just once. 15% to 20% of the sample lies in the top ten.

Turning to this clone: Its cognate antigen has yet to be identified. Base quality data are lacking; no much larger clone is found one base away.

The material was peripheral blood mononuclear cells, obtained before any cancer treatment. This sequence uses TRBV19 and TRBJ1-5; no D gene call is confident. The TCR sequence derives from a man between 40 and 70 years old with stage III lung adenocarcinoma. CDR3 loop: CASSTSSNQPQHF. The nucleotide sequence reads TGTGCCAGTAGTACTTCCTCCAATCAGCCCCAGCATTTT.